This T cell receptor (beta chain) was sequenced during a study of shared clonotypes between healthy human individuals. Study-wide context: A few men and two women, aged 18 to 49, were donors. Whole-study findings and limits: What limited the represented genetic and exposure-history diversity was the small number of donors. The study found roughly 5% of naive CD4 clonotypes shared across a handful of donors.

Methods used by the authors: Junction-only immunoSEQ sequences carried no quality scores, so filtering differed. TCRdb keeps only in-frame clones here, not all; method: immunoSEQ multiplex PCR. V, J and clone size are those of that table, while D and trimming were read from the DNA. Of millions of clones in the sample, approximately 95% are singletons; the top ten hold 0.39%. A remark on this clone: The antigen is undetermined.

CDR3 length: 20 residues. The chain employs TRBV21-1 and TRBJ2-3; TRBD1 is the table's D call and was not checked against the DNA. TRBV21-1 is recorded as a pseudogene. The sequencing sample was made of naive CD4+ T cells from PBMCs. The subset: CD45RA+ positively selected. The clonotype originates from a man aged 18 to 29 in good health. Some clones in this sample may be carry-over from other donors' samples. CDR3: CASSKHRDRGTLGLTDTQYF. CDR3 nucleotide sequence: TGTGCCAGCAGCAAACACCGGGACAGGGGGACCCTTGGCCTCACAGATACGCAGTATTTT.